The clone carrying this T cell receptor (beta chain) was observed many times. Its antigen remains unknown. The CDR3 is 13 residues long. Germline V gene data show CDR1 as MNHEY and CDR2 as SVGAGI. The junction had 5 bases not matched to a gene; V was cut back by 4 bases and J by 7 bases. This sample was taken from a study of T cell repertoires in cytomegalovirus infection. Study-level background: Public TCR beta signatures were indicative of both CMV infection and a matching HLA type.

TCRdb passed the reads through MiXCR, listing each CDR3 protein once. The sample comprises approximately 770,000 distinct CDR3 sequences, around 29% of which are singletons, and around 14% rests with the top ten. Study-level findings and limits: HLA-C-restricted CMV-specific TCR beta clonotypes prevailed in the ex vivo response. Summed frequency of public TCR beta families distinguished CMV carriers with the relevant HLA.

The sequence derives from a human donor in good health (CMV status not recorded). Some clones in this sample may be carry-over from other donors' samples. The rearrangement links TRBV6-5 to TRBJ1-1; 8 nucleotides match TRBD1. The material was cultured CD8+ T cells from PBMCs, obtained from culture after CMV antigen stimulation. CDR3 coding DNA: TGTGCCAGCAGTTGGCCAGGGGGCGGTGAAGCTTTCTTT. Its protein is CASSWPGGGEAFF.